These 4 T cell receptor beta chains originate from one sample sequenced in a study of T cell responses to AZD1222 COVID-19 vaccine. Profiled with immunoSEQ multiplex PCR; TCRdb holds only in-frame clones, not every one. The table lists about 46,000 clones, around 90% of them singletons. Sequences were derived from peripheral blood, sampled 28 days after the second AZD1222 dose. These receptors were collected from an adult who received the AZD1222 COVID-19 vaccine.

CDR3 coding DNA: TGTGCCAGCAGTTCCCCGGGTGGAAGGGATTACTATGGCTACACCTTC. It encodes CASSSPGGRDYYGYTF. The chain uses TRBV28 and TRBJ1-2; D uncertain. V lost 4 bases and J lost 3, with 18 bases in between. The germline CDR1 and CDR2 sequences are MDHEN and SYDVKM. This CDR3 has 16 residues.

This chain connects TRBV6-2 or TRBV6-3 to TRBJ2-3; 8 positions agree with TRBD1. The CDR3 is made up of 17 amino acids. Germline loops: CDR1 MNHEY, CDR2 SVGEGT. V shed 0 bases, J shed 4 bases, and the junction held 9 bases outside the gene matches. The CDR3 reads CASSYSAARGLPDTQYF. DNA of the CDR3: TGTGCCAGCAGTTACTCGGCAGCCAGGGGGCTTCCAGATACGCAGTATTTT.

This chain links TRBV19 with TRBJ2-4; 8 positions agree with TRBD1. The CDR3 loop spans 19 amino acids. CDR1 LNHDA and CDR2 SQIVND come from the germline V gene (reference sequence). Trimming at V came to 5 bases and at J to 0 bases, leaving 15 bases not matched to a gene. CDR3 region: CASSGGRQGSYSAKNIQYF. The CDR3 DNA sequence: TGTGCCAGTAGTGGAGGACGACAGGGGTCCTACTCAGCCAAAAACATTCAGTACTTC.

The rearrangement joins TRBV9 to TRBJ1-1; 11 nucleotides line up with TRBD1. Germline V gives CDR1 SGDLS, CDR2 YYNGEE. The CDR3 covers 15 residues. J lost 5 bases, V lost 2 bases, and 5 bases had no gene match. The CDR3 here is CASSVGQGAGTEAFF. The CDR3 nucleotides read TGTGCCAGCAGCGTCGGACAGGGGGCGGGAACTGAAGCTTTCTTT.